Sequencing of this TCR beta chain was carried out in a study of regulatory T cells in long-lasting Graves disease. Overall study context: Graves' patients, diagnosed recently, had received antithyroid drugs under 3 months.

Time point here: newly diagnosed GD, antithyroid drugs for less than 3 months. The TCR library was made from RNA extracted from PBMCs. Staff took around 8.6 milliliters of peripheral blood and put it into EDTA tubes. The germline gives CDR1 KGHSH, CDR2 LQKENI. The CDR3 is 15 residues long. Trimming removed 2 bases at V and 3 bases at J, with 13 bases between. Broader study findings: There was favoring of TRBV28, TRBJ1-2 and TRBJ2-5 in persistent disease.

This clonotype has ten or more counts. Antigen: not known. Arm-PCR of CDR3 regions and iRepertoire HTBI primers were used to build TCR beta libraries. TCRdb processed the multiplex PCR reads anew with MiXCR; each CDR3 protein has one entry. The table has about 540,000 distinct CDR3 sequences, approximately 13% seen once. The same specimen was also included in a second study, on T cells in Graves' hyperthyroidism and ophthalmopathy. In that study: Lactation, pregnancy, other autoimmune disease or uncontrolled infection led to exclusion of patients.

This material consisted of peripheral blood mononuclear cells (PBMCs), taken at new diagnosis, from a patient treated with antithyroid drugs. The sequence came from a man younger than 45 with Graves disease. The rearrangement uses TRBV18 and TRBJ1-1; D might be TRBD1 (5 bases). The CDR3 DNA sequence: TGTGCCAGCTCACCAGAAGGGGCGAGCTACACTGAAGCTTTCTTT. It is translated as CASSPEGASYTEAFF. Together with reference TRBV18 and TRBJ1-1, the CDR3 gives the full variable domain: NAGVMQNPRHLVRRRGQEARLRCSPMKGHSHVYWYRQLPEEGLKFMVYLQKENIIDESGMPKERFSAEFPKEGPSILRIQQVVRGDSAAYFCASSPEGASYTEAFFGQGTRLTVV.